Below, 21 T cell receptor beta chains from the same sample are listed, as sequenced in a study of T cells expressing NK-cell markers. Following a re-call of the 5' RACE reads, TCRdb has one entry per CDR3 protein and lacks DNA. The table for this sample gives some 460,000 distinct CDR3 sequences. The material sequenced was blood T cells: a sorted CD56 or NKG2C T cell subset, CD4+ or CD8+ T cells, or bulk PBMC T cells (not recorded which). The receptor set was obtained from a woman between 45 and 60 years old in good health.

J is TRBJ1-1 and V is TRBV5-1; with no DNA, the TCRdb D assignment of TRBD1 cannot be verified. CDR3 length equals 14 residues. The germline V gene has CDR1 SGHRS and CDR2 YFSETQ. The CDR3 sequence: CASGRGSSGTEAFF.

The chain links TRBV5-6 to TRBJ1-1. This CDR3 contains 16 residues. CDR1 is SGHDT and CDR2 is YYEEEE in the germline V gene. The CDR3 spells CASSPPGGSMNTEAFF.

This sequence joins TRBV29-1 and TRBJ2-1; the TCRdb D gene call, TRBD1, has no DNA to confirm it. The CDR3 contains 14 residues. Germline V gene data show CDR1 as SQVTM and CDR2 as ANQGSEA. CDR3 protein: CSVGEGVVGNEQFF.

V is TRBV20-1 and J is TRBJ1-5; TCRdb proposes TRBD1, but this gene call is untestable without DNA. The germline CDR1 and CDR2 sequences are DFQATT and SNEGSKA (reference sequence). The CDR3 covers 15 residues. The CDR3 protein is CSARGGGGSNQPQHF.

The chain combines TRBV10-3 with TRBJ1-2. CDR3 length: 11 amino acids. Per the germline V gene, CDR1 is ENHRY and CDR2 is SYGVKD. The CDR3 sequence: CAISERDGYTF.

The chain is built from TRBV24-1 and TRBJ2-1; TCRdb reports TRBD1, a call that lacks DNA to check it against. The CDR3 has 15 amino acids. Germline loops: CDR1 KGHDR, CDR2 SFDVKD. This CDR3 reads CATSDLRTGNNEQFF.

CDR3 in amino acids: CSVGGAGTYNEQFF. This rearrangement joins TRBV29-1 to TRBJ2-1; no DNA is available, so the TRBD2 call from TCRdb remains unchecked. CDR3 size: 14 residues. The germline V gene has CDR1 SQVTM and CDR2 ANQGSEA.

J is TRBJ2-3 and V is TRBV18. Germline V lookup: CDR1 KGHSH, CDR2 LQKENI. This CDR3 is built from 14 residues. The CDR3 loop reads CASSPRGQLDTQYF.

V is TRBV4-2 and J is TRBJ2-4; TCRdb names TRBD1, which stays unverified in the absence of DNA. Germline-derived CDR1 and CDR2 are LGHNA and YNFKEQ. The CDR3 has 16 amino acids. This chain's CDR3 is CASSQDLGAGENIQYF.

This chain connects TRBV29-1 to TRBJ2-7; checking the TCRdb D call of TRBD1 is not possible without DNA. CDR3 size: 12 residues. The germline CDR1 and CDR2 sequences are SQVTM and ANQGSEA. The CDR3 sequence: CSVSGQAYEQYF.

This sequence joins TRBV28 and TRBJ2-4. Germline CDR1 MDHEN, CDR2 SYDVKM. There are 14 residues in the CDR3. The CDR3 is CASSSDLAKNIQYF. The full variable domain, with the rest looked up from reference TRBV28 and TRBJ2-4, is DVKVTQSSRYLVKRTGEKVFLECVQDMDHENMFWYRQDPGLGLRLIYFSYDVKMKEKGDIPEGYSVSREKKERFSLILESASTNQTSMYLCASSSDLAKNIQYFGAGTRLSVL.

J is TRBJ2-3 and V is TRBV4-1. The CDR3 runs to 13 residues. Per germline, CDR1 MGHRA and CDR2 YSYEKL. CDR3 residues: CASSQDTARLQYF.

This chain links TRBV10-3 with TRBJ2-3; TCRdb reports TRBD1, a call that lacks DNA to check it against. The CDR3 covers 17 residues. Per the germline V gene, CDR1 is ENHRY and CDR2 is SYGVKD. The CDR3 loop is CAISEENRGHLWDTQYF.

The chain recombines TRBV6-6 with TRBJ2-2; TCRdb lists TRBD2, though no DNA is available to test this call. CDR3 length: 13 residues. CDR1 and CDR2 from the germline V gene are MNHNY and SVGAGI (reference sequence). The CDR3 spells CASRAVGTGELFF.

The chain links TRBV28 to TRBJ1-2. The germline gives CDR1 MDHEN, CDR2 SYDVKM. CDR3 length: 14 residues. The CDR3 loop reads CASSLPDLNYGYTF.

This sequence joins TRBV10-3 and TRBJ2-3; TCRdb's assignment of TRBD2 cannot be checked, as there is no DNA. Per germline, CDR1 ENHRY and CDR2 SYGVKD. The length of the CDR3 is 18 residues. The CDR3 loop is CAISESTGTSVRTDTQYF.

V gene TRBV15 combines with J gene TRBJ2-6; TCRdb returns TRBD2, unconfirmable since there is no DNA. Germline loops: CDR1 LNHNV, CDR2 YYDKDF (reference sequence). The CDR3 consists of 19 residues. This CDR3 is CATSREGRASRAGANVLTF.

The chain couples TRBV7-9 to TRBJ2-3; TCRdb's assignment of TRBD2 cannot be checked, as there is no DNA. Germline V lookup: CDR1 SEHNR, CDR2 FQNEAQ (reference sequence). The CDR3 length is 14 residues. The CDR3 here is CASSPGGSADTQYF.

The V and J genes are TRBV5-1 and TRBJ1-1. CDR1 and CDR2 (germline): SGHRS, YFSETQ. The CDR3 runs to 14 residues. CDR3 loop: CASSITSFNTEAFF. Supplemented by reference TRBV5-1 and TRBJ1-1, the full variable domain reads KAGVTQTPRYLIKTRGQQVTLSCSPISGHRSVSWYQQTPGQGLQFLFEYFSETQRNKGNFPGRFSGRQFSNSRSEMNVSTLELGDSALYLCASSITSFNTEAFFGQGTRLTVV.

The J gene is TRBJ1-2, the V gene TRBV12-3 or TRBV12-4. The CDR3 covers 12 residues. CDR3: CASSLKDYGYTF.

The chain recombines TRBV3-1 with TRBJ2-1; the D call from TCRdb, TRBD2, cannot be confirmed without DNA. This CDR3 comprises 15 residues. Germline V gene lookup returns CDR1 LGHDT and CDR2 YNNKEL (reference sequence). CDR3 region: CASSLPGLENNEQFF.